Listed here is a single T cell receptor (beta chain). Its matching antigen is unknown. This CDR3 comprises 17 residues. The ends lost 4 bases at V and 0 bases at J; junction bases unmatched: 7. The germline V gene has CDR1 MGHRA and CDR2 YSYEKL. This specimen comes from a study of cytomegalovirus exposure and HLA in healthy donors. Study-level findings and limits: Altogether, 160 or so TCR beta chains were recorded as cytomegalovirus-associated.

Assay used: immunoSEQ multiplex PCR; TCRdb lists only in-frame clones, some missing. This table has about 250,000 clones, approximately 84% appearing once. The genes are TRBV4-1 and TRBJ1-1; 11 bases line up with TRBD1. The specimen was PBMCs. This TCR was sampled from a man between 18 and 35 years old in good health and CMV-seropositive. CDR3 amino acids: CASSPYGQGAMNTEAFF. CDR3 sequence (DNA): TGCGCCAGCAGCCCCTACGGACAGGGGGCGATGAACACTGAAGCTTTCTTT.